This T cell receptor beta chain appears in the sequencing data of a study of blood T cell repertoires in COVID-19. For the study at large: There were acute and convalescent COVID-19 samples, and they came from the United States, Italy and Spain.

The authors' processing: Scientists estimated how many nucleated cells there were by amplifying reference gene primers. The assay was immunoSEQ multiplex PCR, and TCRdb's table has in-frame clones only and misses some. The DNA gave D and trimming, while V, J and clone size come from that table. The sample yields approximately 300,000 clones, about 90% seen once. Germline V gene data show CDR1 as LNHDA and CDR2 as SQIVND (reference sequence). The CDR3 runs 14 residues. V lost 4 bases to trimming and J lost 6 bases; unmatched junction nucleotides: 6. Participants were aged about 18 to 95 years, lived in roughly 23 US areas, and enrolled virtually. Two negative PCRs, clearance, or symptom resolution had been documented for recovered Cohort 3 donors.

The sample consisted of PBMCs or T cells enriched from blood (not recorded which). The source is a woman aged 30 to 39 who had recovered from COVID-19. The chain has TRBV19 and TRBJ1-5; 7 nucleotides align to TRBD1. CDR3 bases: TGTGCCAGTAGTACCACAGGGGCGGGTCAGCCCCAGCATTTT. Protein: CASSTTGAGQPQHF.